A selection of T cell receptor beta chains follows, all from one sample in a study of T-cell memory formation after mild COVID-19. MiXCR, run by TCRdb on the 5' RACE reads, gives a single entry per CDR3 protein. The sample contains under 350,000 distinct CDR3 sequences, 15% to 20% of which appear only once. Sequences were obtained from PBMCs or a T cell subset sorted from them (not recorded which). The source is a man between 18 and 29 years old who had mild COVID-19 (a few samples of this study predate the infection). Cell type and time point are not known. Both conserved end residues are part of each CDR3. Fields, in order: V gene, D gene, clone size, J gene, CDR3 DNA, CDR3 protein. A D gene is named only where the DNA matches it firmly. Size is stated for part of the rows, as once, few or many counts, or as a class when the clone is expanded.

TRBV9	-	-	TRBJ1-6	TGTGCCAGCAGCGTACTCAGGACGCGGGGTGTGGATTCACCCCTCCACTTT	CASSVLRTRGVDSPLHF
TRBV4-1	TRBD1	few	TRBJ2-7	TGCGCCAGCAGCCCCCGGGACAGTCTCTACGAGCAGTACTTC	CASSPRDSLYEQYF
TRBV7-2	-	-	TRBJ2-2	TGTGCCAGCAGCTTAGGTACCCAGGGGACCGGGGAGCTGTTTTTT	CASSLGTQGTGELFF
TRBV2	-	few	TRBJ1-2	TGTGCCAGCAGCGGTCCTCTTGGATCGGACTATGGCTACACCTTC	CASSGPLGSDYGYTF
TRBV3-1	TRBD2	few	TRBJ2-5	TGTGCCAGCAAATGGACTAGCGGGGGGGCCGTAGAGACCCAGTACTTC	CASKWTSGGAVETQYF
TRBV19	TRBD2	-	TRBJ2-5	TGTGCCAGTAGTTCAAGCGGGGCACAGAAAGAGACCCAGTACTTC	CASSSSGAQKETQYF
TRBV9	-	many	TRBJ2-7	TGTGCCAGCAGCCCCTACAACAGTTACGAGCAGTACTTC	CASSPYNSYEQYF
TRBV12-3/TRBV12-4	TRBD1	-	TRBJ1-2	TGTGCCAGCAGGACAGGGGAGGTTGGCTACACCTTC	CASRTGEVGYTF
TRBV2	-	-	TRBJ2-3	TGTGCCAGCAGTGAAGGGGGAACAGATACGCAGTATTTT	CASSEGGTDTQYF
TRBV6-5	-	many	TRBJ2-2	TGTGCCAGCAGTCCATTCCAGGGGACGAACACCGGGGAGCTGTTTTTT	CASSPFQGTNTGELFF
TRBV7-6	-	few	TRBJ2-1	TGTGCCAGCAGCCCGGAGGAACAGTCCTACAATGAGCAGTTCTTC	CASSPEEQSYNEQFF
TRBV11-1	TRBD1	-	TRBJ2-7	TGTGCCAGCAGCCGAGCAGGGGGCCAGTACGAGCAGTACTTC	CASSRAGGQYEQYF
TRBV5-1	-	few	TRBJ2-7	TGCGCCAGCAGCTTGGTGTGGGGAAGGTCGGGCTCCTACGAGCAGTACTTC	CASSLVWGRSGSYEQYF
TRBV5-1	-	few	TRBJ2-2	TGCGCCAGCAACTCCGGCCCCGGGGAGCTGTTTTTT	CASNSGPGELFF
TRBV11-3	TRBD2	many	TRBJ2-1	TGTGCCAGCAGCTTAGACCAGGGAGGTAGCGGGGCCTACAATGAGCAGTTCTTC	CASSLDQGGSGAYNEQFF
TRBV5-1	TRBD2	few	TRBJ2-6	TGCGCCAGCAGCTTGAGGGCGGGGGACGGCAACGTCCTGACTTTC	CASSLRAGDGNVLTF
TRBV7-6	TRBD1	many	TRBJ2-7	TGTGCCAGCAGCCATCCGACAGGGGGAGCCTACGAGCAGTACTTC	CASSHPTGGAYEQYF
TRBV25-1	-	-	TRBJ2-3	TGTGCCAGCAGTGATTCTGGACGGGCGCAGTATTTT	CASSDSGRAQYF
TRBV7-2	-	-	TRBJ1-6	TGTGCCAGCAGTTTAGCCTCCCCCCCTTCACCCCTCCACTTT	CASSLASPPSPLHF
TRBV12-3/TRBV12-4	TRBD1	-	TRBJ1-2	TGTGCCAGCAGTTTACGGACAGGCTATGGCTACACCTTC	CASSLRTGYGYTF
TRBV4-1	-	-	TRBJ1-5	TGCGCCAGCAGCCAAGAGGGGGGGCCCAATCAGCCCCAGCATTTT	CASSQEGGPNQPQHF
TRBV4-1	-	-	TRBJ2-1	TGCGCCAGCAGCCAAGTCTCTGGGGTGGGAGGAGGCTACAATGAGCAGTTCTTC	CASSQVSGVGGGYNEQFF
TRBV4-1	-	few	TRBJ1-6	TGCGCCAGCAGCCAAGTCGGCCGGGGGTCCTATAATTCACCCCTCCACTTT	CASSQVGRGSYNSPLHF
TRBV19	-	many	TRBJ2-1	TGTGCCAGTAGTCGTGGGGTAGGGGACGAGCAGTTCTTC	CASSRGVGDEQFF
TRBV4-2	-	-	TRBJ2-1	TGTGCCAGCAGCCAGCGGACCATCCACAATGAGCAGTTCTTC	CASSQRTIHNEQFF
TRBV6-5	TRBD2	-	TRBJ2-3	TGTGCCAGCAGTTTCACTAGCGGGGAAACAGATACGCAGTATTTT	CASSFTSGETDTQYF
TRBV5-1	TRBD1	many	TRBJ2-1	TGCGCCAGCAGCTCGGGACAGGGTCGGCGGGGGTTGTATGAGCAGTTCTTC	CASSSGQGRRGLYEQFF
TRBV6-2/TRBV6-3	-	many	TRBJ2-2	TGTGCCAGCAGTTACTCGCTAGCAACCGGGGAGCTGTTTTTT	CASSYSLATGELFF
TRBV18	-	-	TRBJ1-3	TGTGCAAGCTCACCTCGGCAAGGGCCCAGCTCTGGAAACACCATATATTTT	CASSPRQGPSSGNTIYF
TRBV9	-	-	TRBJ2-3	TGTGCCAGCAGCGAGCCCTGGGGCGGAGCTAGCACAGATACGCAGTATTTT	CASSEPWGGASTDTQYF
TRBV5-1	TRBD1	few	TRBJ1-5	TGCGCCAGCAGTACGACAGGGTCGGATGGGCCCCAGCATTTT	CASSTTGSDGPQHF
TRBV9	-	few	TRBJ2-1	TGTGCCAGCAGCGAGGGTTCCCCCTACAATGAGCAGTTCTTC	CASSEGSPYNEQFF
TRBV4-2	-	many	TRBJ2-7	TGTGCCAGCAGCGCTGACGGAGGCTACGAGCAGTACTTC	CASSADGGYEQYF
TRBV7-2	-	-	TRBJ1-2	TGTGCCAGCACCCAGTCGGGCGGAAACTATGGCTACACCTTC	CASTQSGGNYGYTF
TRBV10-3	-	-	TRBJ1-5	TGTGCCATCAGTGAGTCGGGGGCAGGGGAATACTATAGCAATCAGCCCCAGCATTTT	CAISESGAGEYYSNQPQHF
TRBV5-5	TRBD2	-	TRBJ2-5	TGTGCCAGCAGCTCGTGGGGGGGTGCCAAAGAGACCCAGTACTTC	CASSSWGGAKETQYF
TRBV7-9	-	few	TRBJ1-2	TGTGCCAGCAGCTTAAATGGCTACACCTTC	CASSLNGYTF
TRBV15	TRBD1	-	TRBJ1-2	TGTGCCACCAGCAGGCCGGGACAGCCGTATGGCTACACCTTC	CATSRPGQPYGYTF
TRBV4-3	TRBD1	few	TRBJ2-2	TGCGCCAGCAGCGCGCGACAGGGAAACACCGGGGAGCTGTTTTTT	CASSARQGNTGELFF
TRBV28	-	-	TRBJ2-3	TGTGCCAGCAGTTTATTCACAGCTGTTCTCACAGATACGCAGTATTTT	CASSLFTAVLTDTQYF
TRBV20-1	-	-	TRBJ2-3	TGCAGTGCTACGAGGGGGAGGGGCACAGATACGCAGTATTTT	CSATRGRGTDTQYF
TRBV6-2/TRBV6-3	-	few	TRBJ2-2	TGTGCCAGCGAGGGGACCGGGGAGCTGTTTTTT	CASEGTGELFF
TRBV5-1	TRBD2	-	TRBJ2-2	TGCGCCAGCAGCCCGCAGAGACTAGCGGGGGGGAACACCGGGGAGCTGTTTTTT	CASSPQRLAGGNTGELFF
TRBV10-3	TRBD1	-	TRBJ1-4	TGTGCCATCAGGGACAGGATTGATGAAAAACTGTTTTTT	CAIRDRIDEKLFF
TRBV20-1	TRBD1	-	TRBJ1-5	TGCAGTGCTAGTCCCTGGGACAGGGGCAATCAGCCCCAGCATTTT	CSASPWDRGNQPQHF
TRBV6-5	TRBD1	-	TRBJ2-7	TGTGCCAGCAACGGGGACAGCTACGAGCAGTACTTC	CASNGDSYEQYF
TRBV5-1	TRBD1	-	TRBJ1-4	TGCGCCAGCAGCCGGGACAGGGCACAGGAAAAACTGTTTTTT	CASSRDRAQEKLFF
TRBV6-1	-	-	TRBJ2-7	TGTGCCAGCAGAGCCGGGACTTTCGAGCAGTACTTC	CASRAGTFEQYF
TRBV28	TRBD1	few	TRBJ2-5	TGTGCCAGCAGCCAATGGGGGACAGGACAAGAGACCCAGTACTTC	CASSQWGTGQETQYF
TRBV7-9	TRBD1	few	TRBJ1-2	TGTGCCAGCAGCTTAGGACAGGGAGGCTATGGCTACACCTTC	CASSLGQGGYGYTF